This T cell receptor (beta chain) was sequenced for a study of T cell responses to AZD1222 COVID-19 vaccine (dated by TCRdb to the early 2020s). The study in broad terms: AZD1222 recipients whose second dose came at about 4 weeks and those whose second dose came at about 12 weeks were combined into one group, since spike-specific TCR depth and breadth did not differ between the two schedules. TCR sequencing was performed for about 240 trial participants, of whom about 200 were given two doses of AZD1222 and roughly 25 were given two doses of MenACWY control vaccine. Trial participants were enrolled by age into subgroups of 18-55, 56-69 and 70-plus years, and roughly 150, 30 and 60 TCR-sequenced participants, respectively, were included in these subgroups.

Points on this clone: This receptor's antigen is unknown. Base qualities are not provided; no much larger clone lies one nucleotide away.

The full study reports these points: Vaccine-associated CD4 TCRs spanned the whole spike protein, with dominant responses in regions 160-218 and 743-854. No day 14 peak-response samples were available, so repertoires were characterized only after the peak T cell response. Reportedly, close to half of the unique spike-specific TCRs recognized epitopes lying outside the regions that are mutated in the B.1.351 and B.1.1.7 variants. In the small 56-69-year group, the increase in depth fell short of significance, most likely because of low power. Conclusions about previously exposed vaccinees were limited because only six AZD1222 recipients were SARS-CoV-2 seropositive at baseline. Participants were mostly white British and included more females than males, and it was suggested by the authors that clonal diversity may have been underestimated. After two AZD1222 doses, spike-specific TCR breadth and depth were significantly higher than at day 0 and than in MenACWY recipients.

The CDR3 regions of human TCRbeta chains were subjected to immunosequencing. The study's processing was this. TCRs in the repertoires were compared against a reference library of SARS-CoV-2-specific TCRs that had been generated with the MIRA antigen-specificity platform. Breadth was defined as the fraction of unique TCRs that were SARS-CoV-2-associated. Depth was defined as the fraction of total T cells that were SARS-CoV-2-associated. Using the MIRA data, each spike-specific TCR was mapped to the spike region that the TCR reacts to and placed in a CD4 or CD8 class. Log10-transformed breadth and depth values were compared by one-way ANOVA with Sidak's multiple comparisons tests. In TCRdb, the immuneACCESS table is reduced to in-frame sequences with V and J assigned. These tables do not hold every clone; where another copy was compared, an unresolved V gene accounts for under half, and the others remain unexplained. The V and J calls and clone size come from that table; D and trimming were worked out from the DNA. Counted in this sample were 60,000 to 75,000 clones; 65% to 90% of them appeared once. Around a fifth of the sample is taken by the ten largest.

The sample's time point, from its label and the paper: baseline before first vaccination. The vaccinee samples were drawn from two UK trials, COV001 and COV002, one of which was a single-blind randomized controlled phase 2/3 trial testing AZD1222 (ChAdOx1 nCoV-19) in healthy adults. Trial participant PBMC samples were collected at day 0 and day 28 after the second dose for TCRbeta chain sequencing. The sequences come from peripheral blood, collected on day 0 of AZD1222 vaccination. The source of this sequence is an adult in good health.

CDR3 reads: CASSIGRGGVNTEAFF. In nucleotide form, the sequence is TGTGCCAGTAGTATAGGCAGGGGTGGGGTGAACACTGAAGCTTTCTTT. The V gene is TRBV19 and the J gene is TRBJ1-1; matching of 6 bases hints at TRBD1 as the D gene. V is cut by 1 base and J by 0 bases, and the space between the germline ends is 12 bases. The CDR3, from cysteine to phenylalanine, totals 16 residues. Just the 48-base CDR3 DNA is kept, in frame starting at base 1. Sequences LNHDA (CDR1) and SQIVND (CDR2) are obtained from the germline V gene (reference sequence).